This entry lists 13 T cell receptor beta chains sequenced from one sample in a study of PD-1 blockade in classical Hodgkin lymphoma. The assay was immunoSEQ multiplex PCR, and TCRdb's table has in-frame clones only and misses some. Among about 21,000 clones listed, about 68% were seen once. Brentuximab vedotin exposure varied among the patients, all of whom had relapsed after autologous stem cell transplantation. The input for sequencing was peripheral blood mononuclear cells (PBMCs), taken at baseline. These receptors were taken from a human donor with classical Hodgkin lymphoma.

This clone was observed a few times. The chain recombines TRBV5-1 with TRBJ2-5; no reliable D call. Germline V lookup: CDR1 SGHRS, CDR2 YFSETQ. With 0 bases removed from V and 2 bases from J, the gap between germline ends came to 11 bases. This CDR3 has 15 residues. The CDR3 coding sequence is TGCGCCAGCAGCTTGGAGGCCCCCCCACAAGAGACCCAGTACTTC. Amino acid sequence: CASSLEAPPQETQYF.

In this sample, this clone turned up once. Here the CDR3 DNA reads TGCGCCAGCAGCCGACTAGCGGGAGACTACAATGAGCAGTTCTTC. Its translation: CASSRLAGDYNEQFF. The rearrangement uses TRBV5-1 and TRBJ2-1, with TRBD2 identical over 12 bases. V gave up 4 bases and J gave up 3 bases; unmatched junction bases: 2. Per the germline V gene, CDR1 is SGHRS and CDR2 is YFSETQ. The CDR3 is made up of 15 amino acids. Supplemented by reference TRBV5-1 and TRBJ2-1, the full variable domain reads KAGVTQTPRYLIKTRGQQVTLSCSPISGHRSVSWYQQTPGQGLQFLFEYFSETQRNKGNFPGRFSGRQFSNSRSEMNVSTLELGDSALYLCASSRLAGDYNEQFFGPGTRLTVL.

The CDR3 region has the DNA TGCGCCAGCAGCTTGAACAGGGGTTCGGAGAACATTCAGTACTTC. This encodes CASSLNRGSENIQYF. The rearrangement uses TRBV5-1 and TRBJ2-4; 7 nucleotides match TRBD1. Germline V lookup: CDR1 SGHRS, CDR2 YFSETQ. V lost 1 base, J lost 7 bases, and 8 bases stayed unmatched. This CDR3 has 15 amino acids.

V usage is TRBV6-5 and J usage is TRBJ2-3; D remains unclear. V lost 7 bases, J lost 5 bases, and 16 bases lay in between. This CDR3 spans 14 amino acids. Germline V gene sequence: CDR1 MNHEY, CDR2 SVGAGI. The CDR3, as DNA: TGTGCCAGCAATAAACAGTCCCGAGAAGATACGCAGTATTTT. Residues: CASNKQSREDTQYF.

This chain uses TRBV29-1 with TRBJ1-1; 10 bases agree with TRBD1. Germline V CDR1 and CDR2: SQVTM, ANQGSEA. The CDR3 length is 13 residues. With 7 bases clipped from V and 1 base from J, the junction kept 3 bases outside the gene matches. The CDR3 loop reads CSARQGANTEAFF. The CDR3 nucleotides read TGCAGCGCCAGACAGGGGGCGAACACTGAAGCTTTCTTT.

In the case of this clone: This sample also contains other DNA sequences that code for the same CDR3. The chain joins TRBV19 to TRBJ1-5; 9 bases fit TRBD1. The length of the CDR3 is 14 residues. V shed 3 bases, J shed 4 bases, and the junction held 1 base outside the gene matches. Germline V gene lookup returns CDR1 LNHDA and CDR2 SQIVND (reference sequence). CDR3 region: CASSIGTGNQPQHF. The CDR3 DNA sequence: TGTGCCAGTAGTATCGGGACAGGGAATCAGCCCCAGCATTTT.

DNA of the CDR3: TGTGCCAGCAGCGGGACTGCAGCTAACTATGGCTACACCTTC. Its translation: CASSGTAANYGYTF. The V gene is TRBV28, the J gene TRBJ1-2; maybe TRBD1 (5 bases). CDR3 length: 14 residues. From germline, CDR1 is MDHEN and CDR2 SYDVKM. Trimming pared 6 bases from V and 0 bases from J, leaving 11 bases between.

The chain has TRBV30 and TRBJ2-1; the match to TRBD2 covers 8 bases. In germline, CDR1 is GTSNPN, CDR2 SVGIG (reference sequence). The CDR3 sequence is 16 residues long. The J segment lost 4 bases and the V segment lost 1 base, leaving 9 bases of the junction unmatched. CDR3 residues: CAWSGQRERDYNEQFF. In DNA, the CDR3 is TGTGCCTGGAGTGGACAGCGGGAGAGAGATTACAATGAGCAGTTCTTC.

This chain uses TRBV30 with TRBJ2-3; D is ambiguous. V dropped 2 bases and J dropped 6 bases, with 9 bases sitting between them. This CDR3 spans 12 amino acids. CDR1 is GTSNPN and CDR2 is SVGIG in the germline V gene (reference sequence). The CDR3 region is CAWSFLQDTQYF. The CDR3 DNA reads as TGTGCCTGGAGTTTTCTACAGGATACGCAGTATTTT.

This chain links TRBV19 with TRBJ2-3; unclear D gene. Trimming pared 3 bases from V and 0 bases from J, leaving 7 bases between. There are 14 residues in the CDR3. Germline CDR1 LNHDA, CDR2 SQIVND (reference sequence). Here the CDR3 reads CASSMHPSTDTQYF. The CDR3 DNA is TGTGCCAGTAGTATGCATCCTAGCACAGATACGCAGTATTTT.

The chain uses TRBV4-2 and TRBJ2-7; TRBD2 aligns across 8 bases. The junction had 5 bases not matched to a gene; V was cut back by 3 bases and J by 1 base. The CDR3 is made up of 15 amino acids. Germline loops: CDR1 LGHNA, CDR2 YNFKEQ. The CDR3 reads CASSQSTSGSYEQYF. The CDR3 DNA reads as TGTGCCAGCAGCCAGTCCACTAGCGGATCCTACGAGCAGTACTTC.

This sequence joins TRBV5-5 and TRBJ2-2; 12 bases are shared with TRBD1. The ends lost 4 bases at V and 6 bases at J; junction bases unmatched: 7. The CDR3 is 16 amino acids. Germline CDR1 reads SGHKS; CDR2 reads YYEKEE (reference sequence). CDR3 DNA sequence: TGTGCCAGCAGCACCGCCGGGACAGGGGGCCCCGGGGAGCTGTTTTTT. This encodes CASSTAGTGGPGELFF.

The V call is TRBV29-1, the J call TRBJ2-7; D possibly corresponds to TRBD2 (5 bases). The ends were cut back, 0 bases at V and 5 bases at J, with 11 bases in the middle. The CDR3 sequence is 13 residues long. Germline CDR1 and CDR2: SQVTM and ANQGSEA. The CDR3 spells CSVEDLAGNEQYF. The CDR3 bases are TGCAGCGTTGAAGATCTTGCCGGGAACGAGCAGTACTTC.